These 5 T cell receptor beta chains originate from one sample sequenced in a study of PD-L1 blockade in urothelial cancer. Clones were read by immunoSEQ multiplex PCR, and TCRdb kept only the in-frame ones, dropping some. This sample has 95,000 to 130,000 clones, with about 89% found just once. Time point of the sample: peripheral blood 6 weeks after treatment start. Source: PBMCs, taken around atezolizumab (anti-PD-L1) treatment. The receptors come from a man aged 55 to 70 with urothelial cancer.

The chain carries TRBV11-2 and TRBJ2-1; a possible D gene is TRBD1 (6 bases). CDR1 and CDR2 (germline): SGHAT, FQNNGV. The CDR3 length is 14 residues. V dropped 5 bases and J dropped 8 bases, with 16 bases sitting between them. The CDR3 DNA reads as TGTGCCAGCAGCCGTCTTGGGGGCGCCTATGAGCAGTTCTTC. Protein: CASSRLGGAYEQFF.

V usage is TRBV12-5 and J usage is TRBJ1-2; the match to TRBD1 covers 7 bases. Trimming at V came to 4 bases and at J to 8 bases, leaving 7 bases not matched to a gene. The germline gives CDR1 LGHNT, CDR2 FRNRAP. The CDR3 has 13 amino acids. Here the CDR3 reads CASGSGGTGGYTF. The DNA for the CDR3 is TGTGCTAGTGGTTCAGGGGGGACGGGGGGCTACACCTTC.

The chain combines TRBV18 with TRBJ2-7, with a possible D match to TRBD2 (6 bases). The CDR3 has 15 residues. With 4 bases removed from V and 6 bases from J, the gap between germline ends came to 19 bases. Germline lookup yields CDR1 KGHSH and CDR2 LQKENI. CDR3: CASSLSTSTPREQYF. CDR3 DNA: TGTGCCAGCTCACTTTCGACTAGTACCCCCCGCGAGCAGTACTTC.

The CDR3 here is CASSNDRGGANVLTF. In DNA, the CDR3 is TGTGCCAGCAGTAATGACAGGGGGGGGGCCAACGTCCTGACTTTC. The gene calls are TRBV6-1 and TRBJ2-6, with 9 bases that match TRBD1. Looked up from germline, CDR1 is MNHNS and CDR2 is SASEGT. The trim removed 5 bases at V and 4 bases at J, leaving 3 bases unmatched. The CDR3 has 15 residues.

This sequence joins TRBV30 and TRBJ2-1; D may be TRBD2 (6 bases). Germline V gene data show CDR1 as GTSNPN and CDR2 as SVGIG (reference sequence). This CDR3 comprises 14 residues. The germline V and J ends were trimmed by 4 bases and 7 bases, with 17 bases remaining between them. The CDR3 DNA follows: TGTGCCTGGAATTACGGCGGGATTGATAATGAGCAGTTCTTC. It yields the protein CAWNYGGIDNEQFF.